This T cell receptor (beta chain) was recorded in a study of post-analysis software for immune sequencing data. Of note for this clonotype: The antigen is unknown.

The CDR3 is 14 residues long. Trimming at V came to 5 bases and at J to 0 bases, leaving 4 bases not matched to a gene. Germline V CDR1 and CDR2: LNHNV, YYDKDF (reference sequence). Unique molecular identifiers tagged the TCR beta cDNA libraries. TCRdb processed the PCR reads anew with MiXCR; each CDR3 protein has one entry. The sample includes roughly 800,000 distinct CDR3 sequences, approximately 53% of them seen just once. Study-wide points: Significantly decreased normalized Chao1 diversity was recorded for multiple sclerosis patients relative to controls. TRBV5-6, TRBV5-1 and TRBV20-1 were among four or five TRBV segments more frequent in patients than controls.

The chain combines TRBV15 with TRBJ2-7, with TRBD2 matching 7 bases. This TCR was recovered from a girl aged 10-17 years with multiple sclerosis. The material sequenced was blood. The CDR3 reads CATSPGLSSYEQYF. In DNA, the CDR3 is TGTGCCACCAGCCCGGGACTAAGCTCCTACGAGCAGTACTTC.